Presented here are 8 T cell receptor beta chains from one specimen sequenced in a study of T cell responses to AZD1222 COVID-19 vaccine. Some clones are missing from TCRdb's copy, which holds only in-frame ones; the method was immunoSEQ multiplex PCR. The sample comprises approximately 99,000 clones, roughly 85% of which are singletons, and about 2.9% rests with the top ten. Material: peripheral blood, obtained on day 0 of AZD1222 vaccination. The receptors come from an adult in good health.

The rearrangement joins TRBV9 to TRBJ2-3, with unresolved D. CDR1 and CDR2 from the germline V gene are SGDLS and YYNGEE. Between the trimmed V and J ends, which lost 0 bases and 4 bases, there was a span of 9 bases. The CDR3 is 14 amino acids. The CDR3 coding sequence is TGTGCCAGCAGCGTAGTAAATCCCCCAGATACGCAGTATTTT. Protein sequence: CASSVVNPPDTQYF. Based on the CDR3 plus reference TRBV9 and TRBJ2-3, the full variable domain is DSGVTQTPKHLITATGQRVTLRCSPRSGDLSVYWYQQSLDQGLQFLIQYYNGEERAKGNILERFSAQQFPDLHSELNLSSLELGDSALYFCASSVVNPPDTQYFGPGTRLTVL.

This clone was picked up one time. The chain uses TRBV11-3 and TRBJ2-7; D might be TRBD1 (5 bases). The germline V and J ends were trimmed by 5 bases and 4 bases, with 9 bases remaining between them. Germline lookup yields CDR1 SGHNT and CDR2 YENEEA. The CDR3 extends over 12 amino acids. CDR3 protein: CASSGRDYEQYF. CDR3 DNA: TGTGCCAGCAGCGGCAGGGATTACGAGCAGTACTTC.

This chain connects TRBV2 to TRBJ2-1, with 8 positions matching TRBD2. Losses at the gene ends were 5 bases for V and 0 bases for J; bases not matched to a gene: 3. The germline gives CDR1 SNHLY, CDR2 FYNNEI. The CDR3 consists of 15 residues. CDR3 DNA: TGTGCCAGCAGTTTAGCGGGACTCTCCTACAATGAGCAGTTCTTC. Protein product: CASSLAGLSYNEQFF.

The V call is TRBV12-3 or TRBV12-4, the J call TRBJ1-2, with D possibly being TRBD1 (6 bases). The CDR3 sequence is 13 residues long. Trimming removed 6 bases at V and 6 bases at J, with 14 bases between. DNA for the CDR3: TGTGCCAGCAGCCTCGACAGGAACCATGGCTACACCTTC. It codes for CASSLDRNHGYTF.

This clone was found once. The V and J genes are TRBV5-6 and TRBJ2-7; TRBD2 is a possible D gene (6 bases). From germline, CDR1 is SGHDT and CDR2 YYEEEE. The CDR3 consists of 13 residues. V dropped 4 bases and J dropped 8 bases, with 16 bases sitting between them. The CDR3 bases are TGTGCCAGCAGCGCATCATCAGGGAGGCAGCAGTACGTC. Its protein is CASSASSGRQQYV.

V is TRBV6-4 and J is TRBJ1-1; D is uncertain. The ends were cut back, 5 bases at V and 5 bases at J, with 12 bases in the middle. CDR1 and CDR2 (germline): MRHNA, SNTAGT. The CDR3 extends over 13 amino acids. This CDR3 reads CASSLSQQTEAFF. DNA for the CDR3: TGTGCCAGCAGTCTCTCTCAACAAACTGAAGCTTTCTTT.

The rearrangement uses TRBV7-9 and TRBJ2-1; 11 bases match TRBD1. The CDR3 is made up of 15 amino acids. Germline lookup yields CDR1 SEHNR and CDR2 FQNEAQ (reference sequence). With 6 bases clipped from V and 3 bases from J, the junction kept 4 bases outside the gene matches. CDR3 DNA sequence: TGTGCCAGCAGTACGGGACAGGGGGACTACAATGAGCAGTTCTTC. It translates to CASSTGQGDYNEQFF.

V gene TRBV7-8 combines with J gene TRBJ2-7; 7 bases are a match to TRBD1. The J segment lost 0 bases and the V segment lost 2 bases, leaving 7 bases of the junction unmatched. The CDR3 sequence is 16 residues long. The germline gives CDR1 SGHVS, CDR2 FQNEAQ. The CDR3 DNA follows: TGTGCCAGCAGCTTAACTATGACAGGGAGCTCCTACGAGCAGTACTTC. This sequence encodes CASSLTMTGSSYEQYF.